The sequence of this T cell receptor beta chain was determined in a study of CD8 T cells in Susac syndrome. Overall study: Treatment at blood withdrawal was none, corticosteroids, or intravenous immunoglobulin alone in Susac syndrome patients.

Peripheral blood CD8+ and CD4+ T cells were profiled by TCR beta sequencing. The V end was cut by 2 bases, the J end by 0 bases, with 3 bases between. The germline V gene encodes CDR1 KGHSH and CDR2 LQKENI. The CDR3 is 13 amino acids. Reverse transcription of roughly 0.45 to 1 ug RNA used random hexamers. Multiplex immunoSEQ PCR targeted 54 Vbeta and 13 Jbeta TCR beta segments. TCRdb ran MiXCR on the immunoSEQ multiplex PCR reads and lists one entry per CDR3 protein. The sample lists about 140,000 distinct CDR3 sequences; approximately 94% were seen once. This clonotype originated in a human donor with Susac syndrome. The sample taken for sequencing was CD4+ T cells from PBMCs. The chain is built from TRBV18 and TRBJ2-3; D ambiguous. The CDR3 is CASSPGSTDTQYF. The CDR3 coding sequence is TGTGCCAGCTCACCAGGCAGCACAGATACGCAGTATTTT.